These 14 T cell receptor beta chains share one sample of origin, sequenced in a study of CD8 T cells in ankylosing spondylitis. These receptors have no identified antigens. Broader study findings: It appeared that ankylosing spondylitis blood was characterized by a TCR beta motif of fewer than ten highly homologous variants.

TCRdb used MiXCR to reprocess the 5' RACE reads, holding one entry per CDR3 protein. The sample yields approximately 500,000 distinct CDR3 sequences, roughly 13% seen once. What was sequenced was blood, either unsorted or a sorted T cell fraction (not recorded which). The receptors stem from a male donor with ankylosing spondylitis.

This clonotype was seen more than once but under ten times. This sequence joins TRBV11-2 and TRBJ2-7, with D tentatively TRBD1 or TRBD2 (5 bases each). Trimming cost V 8 bases and J 0 bases, with 11 bases left between them. Germline CDR1 reads SGHAT; CDR2 reads FQNNGV. There are 13 residues in the CDR3. The CDR3 loop reads CASEGRNSYEQYF. The CDR3 bases are TGTGCCAGCGAGGGGCGAAACTCCTACGAGCAGTACTTC.

This clonotype was observed a handful of times. This sequence joins TRBV6-1 and TRBJ2-1; 9 bases are a match to TRBD1. Trimming took 7 bases from V and 1 from J; bases not matched to a gene: 8. Per germline, CDR1 MNHNS and CDR2 SASEGT. CDR3 length: 16 residues. This CDR3 is CASTPRGTGSYNEQFF. CDR3 nucleotides: TGTGCCAGCACTCCTCGTGGGACAGGGTCCTACAATGAGCAGTTCTTC.

This clonotype was observed a handful of times. The chain couples TRBV29-1 to TRBJ2-2, with a weak D call TRBD1 (5 bases). There are 13 residues in the CDR3. CDR1 is SQVTM and CDR2 is ANQGSEA in the germline V gene. V dropped 5 bases and J dropped 0 bases, with 7 bases sitting between them. The CDR3 is CSVRGPNTGELFF. Written as DNA, the CDR3 is TGCAGCGTTAGGGGCCCGAACACCGGGGAGCTGTTTTTT.

This clonotype turned up a few times. The V gene is TRBV11-2, the J gene TRBJ1-6; D unclear. With 3 bases removed from V and 14 bases from J, the gap between germline ends came to 17 bases. The CDR3 length is 14 residues. CDR1 and CDR2 (germline): SGHAT, FQNNGV. This CDR3 reads CASSFGSSPTSLHF. Here the CDR3 DNA reads TGTGCCAGCAGCTTTGGCAGTTCCCCAACCTCCCTCCACTTT.

The J gene is TRBJ2-5, the V gene TRBV14; D is unclear. Germline V gene lookup returns CDR1 SGHDN and CDR2 FVKESK. The CDR3 extends over 13 amino acids. V was shortened by 1 base and J by 5 bases, with 8 bases between the two germline ends. CDR3 sequence reads: CASSQVPPETQYF. The CDR3 nucleotides read TGTGCCAGCAGCCAAGTTCCCCCGGAGACCCAGTACTTC.

The V call is TRBV20-1, the J call TRBJ2-5; D is ambiguous. Looked up from germline, CDR1 is DFQATT and CDR2 is SNEGSKA (reference sequence). Trimming took off 4 bases at V and 3 bases at J, with 21 bases between the two ends. This CDR3 comprises 16 residues. CDR3 DNA sequence: TGCAGTGCTATCCCACTTGTTCTCAAAACAAAAGAGACCCAGTACTTC. It translates to CSAIPLVLKTKETQYF.

This clonotype was detected only a few times. V and J are TRBV20-1 and TRBJ2-4, with D possibly matching TRBD1 (5 bases). Germline CDR1 and CDR2: DFQATT and SNEGSKA (reference sequence). Between the trimmed V and J ends, which lost 0 bases and 1 base, there was a span of 10 bases. This CDR3 is built from 15 residues. CDR3 bases: TGCAGTGCTAGAGATCCGGCAGGGGCCAAAAACATTCAGTACTTC. Translated: CSARDPAGAKNIQYF.

The chain combines TRBV29-1 with TRBJ2-3, with D possibly TRBD1 on 5 matching bases. CDR1 and CDR2 from the germline V gene are SQVTM and ANQGSEA. The CDR3 totals 15 residues. The V gene lost 0 bases and the J gene lost 2 bases, with 12 bases spanning the gap. Written as DNA, the CDR3 is TGCAGCGTTGAAGATCGCTCAGGGATCACAGATACGCAGTATTTT. Translated, it gives CSVEDRSGITDTQYF.

This chain joins TRBV5-1 and TRBJ2-2; D perhaps matches TRBD1 (6 bases). V shed 3 bases and J shed 6 bases, with 9 bases lying between them. The CDR3 loop spans 13 amino acids. Germline V gene data show CDR1 as SGHRS and CDR2 as YFSETQ. As DNA, the CDR3 is TGCGCCAGCAGCTACAGGGTTGCCGGGGAGCTGTTTTTT. It yields the protein CASSYRVAGELFF.

This clonotype was observed a few times. The rearrangement uses TRBV5-1 and TRBJ1-3, with 8 bases identical to TRBD1. With 0 bases clipped from V and 2 bases from J, the junction kept 4 bases outside the gene matches. This CDR3 region has 16 residues. The V gene's germline CDR1 is SGHRS and CDR2 YFSETQ. The CDR3 DNA reads TGCGCCAGCAGCTTGGTGACAGGGGATCCTGGAAACACCATATATTTT. This codes for CASSLVTGDPGNTIYF.

This clonotype was counted between two and nine times. The V and J genes are TRBV27 and TRBJ2-2, with 9 bases that match TRBD2. The CDR3 totals 15 residues. The germline V gene has CDR1 MNHEY and CDR2 SMNVEV (reference sequence). V was pared by 10 bases and J by 2 bases, with 8 bases of the junction left unmatched. The CDR3, as DNA: TGTGCCACCATGGGCGGGAGGGGAAACACCGGGGAGCTGTTTTTT. This translates into CATMGGRGNTGELFF.

The J gene is TRBJ2-1, the V gene TRBV11-2, with 15 bases identical to TRBD2. V shed 5 bases, J shed 0 bases, and the junction held 5 bases outside the gene matches. The length of the CDR3 is 18 residues. CDR1 and CDR2 from the germline V gene are SGHAT and FQNNGV. CDR3 in amino acids: CASSLGLAGGISYNEQFF. Here the CDR3 DNA reads TGTGCCAGCAGCCTGGGACTAGCGGGAGGAATCTCCTACAATGAGCAGTTCTTC.

This clonotype showed up just a few times. V gene TRBV5-1 combines with J gene TRBJ2-1, with 7 bases that match TRBD1. Trimming at V came to 3 bases and at J to 3 bases, leaving 6 bases not matched to a gene. The CDR3 runs to 15 residues. Germline V gene sequence: CDR1 SGHRS, CDR2 YFSETQ. The CDR3 reads CASSSGQSDYNEQFF. CDR3 coding DNA: TGCGCCAGCAGCTCGGGACAGTCGGACTACAATGAGCAGTTCTTC.

This clonotype occurred many times. This chain links TRBV11-2 with TRBJ1-2; TRBD1 agrees at 10 bases. CDR3 length: 16 amino acids. Germline CDR1 SGHAT, CDR2 FQNNGV. After removal of 5 bases from V and 4 bases from J, the junction contained 10 bases not matched to a gene. The CDR3 sequence: CASSPRDRGYGYGYTF. The CDR3 DNA follows: TGTGCCAGCAGCCCGCGGGACAGGGGATACGGCTATGGCTACACCTTC.